This T cell receptor (beta chain) was captured in a study of control samples from healthy donors and cancer patients. CDR1 is SEHNR and CDR2 is FQNEAQ in the germline V gene (reference sequence). Trimming cost V 5 bases and J 6 bases; bases outside gene matches: 16. This CDR3 comprises 17 residues. A single count supports this clone. Libraries were prepared by immunoSEQ multiplex PCR; TCRdb keeps only in-frame clonotypes and omits some of them. Of 120,000 to 150,000 clones in the sample, over 85% are singletons; the top ten hold 11%. This sequence was found in a man aged 30 to 39 in good health. The genes are TRBV7-9 and TRBJ2-3; TRBD1 matches 8 bases. Input material: blood. The CDR3 DNA reads as TGTGCCAGCAGCCACACTGCTAGGACAGGGAATTGGGATACGCAGTATTTT. Amino acids: CASSHTARTGNWDTQYF.